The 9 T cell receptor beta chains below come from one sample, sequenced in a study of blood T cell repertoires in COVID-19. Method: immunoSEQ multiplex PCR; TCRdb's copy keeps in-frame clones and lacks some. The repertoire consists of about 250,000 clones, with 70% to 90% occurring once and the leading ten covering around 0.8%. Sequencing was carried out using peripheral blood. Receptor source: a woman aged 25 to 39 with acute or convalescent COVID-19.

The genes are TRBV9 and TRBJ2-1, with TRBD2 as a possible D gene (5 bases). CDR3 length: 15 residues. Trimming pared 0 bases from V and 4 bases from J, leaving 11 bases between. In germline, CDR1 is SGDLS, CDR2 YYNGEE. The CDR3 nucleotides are TGTGCCAGCAGCGTAGATCTCGGGGATTACAATGAGCAGTTCTTC. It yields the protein CASSVDLGDYNEQFF. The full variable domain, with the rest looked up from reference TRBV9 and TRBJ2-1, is DSGVTQTPKHLITATGQRVTLRCSPRSGDLSVYWYQQSLDQGLQFLIQYYNGEERAKGNILERFSAQQFPDLHSELNLSSLELGDSALYFCASSVDLGDYNEQFFGPGTRLTVL.

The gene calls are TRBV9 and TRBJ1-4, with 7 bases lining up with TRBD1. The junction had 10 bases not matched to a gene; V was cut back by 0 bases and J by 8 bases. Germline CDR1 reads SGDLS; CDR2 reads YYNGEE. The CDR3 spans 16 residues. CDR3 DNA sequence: TGTGCCAGCAGCGTAGGGCTGAGGACAGGAACCGAAAAACTGTTTTTT. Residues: CASSVGLRTGTEKLFF.

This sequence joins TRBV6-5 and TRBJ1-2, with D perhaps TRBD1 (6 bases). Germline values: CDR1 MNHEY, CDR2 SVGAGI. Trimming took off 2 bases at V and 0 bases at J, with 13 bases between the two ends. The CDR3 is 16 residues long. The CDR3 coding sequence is TGTGCCAGCAGTTACCTAGGGGACACCTCTAACTATGGCTACACCTTC. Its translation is CASSYLGDTSNYGYTF.

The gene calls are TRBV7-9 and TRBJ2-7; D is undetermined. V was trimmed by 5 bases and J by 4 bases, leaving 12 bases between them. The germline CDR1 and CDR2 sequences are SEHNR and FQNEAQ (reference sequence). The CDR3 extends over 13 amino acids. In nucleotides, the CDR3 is TGTGCCAGCAGCGCTCAACAGCCGTACGAGCAGTACTTC. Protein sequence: CASSAQQPYEQYF. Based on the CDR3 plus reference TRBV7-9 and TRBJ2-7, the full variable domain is DTGVSQNPRHKITKRGQNVTFRCDPISEHNRLYWYRQTLGQGPEFLTYFQNEAQLEKSRLLSDRFSAERPKGSFSTLEIQRTEQGDSAMYLCASSAQQPYEQYFGPGTRLTVT.

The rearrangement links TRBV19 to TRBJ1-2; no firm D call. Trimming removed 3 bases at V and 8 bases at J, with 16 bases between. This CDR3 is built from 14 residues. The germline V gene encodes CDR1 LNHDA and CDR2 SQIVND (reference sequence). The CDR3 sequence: CASSIAGSPDGYTF. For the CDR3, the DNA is TGTGCCAGTAGTATTGCAGGAAGCCCTGACGGCTACACCTTC.

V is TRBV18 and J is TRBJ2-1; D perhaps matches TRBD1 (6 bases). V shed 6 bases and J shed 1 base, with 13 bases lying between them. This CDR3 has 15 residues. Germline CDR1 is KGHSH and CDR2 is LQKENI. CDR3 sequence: CASSAVGGSYNEQFF. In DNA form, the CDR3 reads TGTGCCAGCTCCGCAGTAGGGGGTTCCTACAATGAGCAGTTCTTC.

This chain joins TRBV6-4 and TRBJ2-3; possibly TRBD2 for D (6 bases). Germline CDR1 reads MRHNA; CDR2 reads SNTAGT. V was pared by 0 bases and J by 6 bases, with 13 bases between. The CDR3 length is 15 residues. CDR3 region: CASSDSIGGRDTQYF. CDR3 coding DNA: TGTGCCAGCAGTGACTCGATCGGGGGTCGGGATACGCAGTATTTT.

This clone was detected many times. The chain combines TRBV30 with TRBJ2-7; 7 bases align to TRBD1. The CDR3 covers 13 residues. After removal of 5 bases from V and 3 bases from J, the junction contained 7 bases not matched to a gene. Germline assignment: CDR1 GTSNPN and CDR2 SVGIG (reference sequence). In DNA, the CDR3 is TGTGCCTGGGACACAGGGGACAGCTACGAGCAGTACTTC. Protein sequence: CAWDTGDSYEQYF.

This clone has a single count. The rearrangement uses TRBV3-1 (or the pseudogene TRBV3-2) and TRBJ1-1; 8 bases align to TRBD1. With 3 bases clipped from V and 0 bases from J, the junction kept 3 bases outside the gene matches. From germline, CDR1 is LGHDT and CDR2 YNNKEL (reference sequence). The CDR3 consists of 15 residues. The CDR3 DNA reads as TGTGCCAGCAGCCAGATGACAGGGGTGAACACTGAAGCTTTCTTT. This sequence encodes CASSQMTGVNTEAFF.